This TCR beta chain originates from a study of T-cell reconstitution after alpha-beta-depleted transplantation in children. This clonotype has a handful of counts. Its antigen is unknown. CDR1 and CDR2 from the germline V gene are SEHNR and FQNEAQ (reference sequence). The CDR3 has 15 amino acids. Trimming left V 5 bases short and J 0 bases short, with 11 bases between. General study results and limits: It was reported that alpha-beta T cells came from several hundred expanded graft clones (about two months after transplant). One year post-transplant, T-cell counts and diversity were largely derived from T cells produced anew.

Construction of the TCRbeta library involved unique molecular identifiers. MiXCR, run by TCRdb on the PCR reads, gives a single entry per CDR3 protein. The table lists more than 400,000 distinct CDR3 sequences, approximately 10% of them singletons. This sample comprised PBMCs, mostly from graft donor cells, obtained 180 days after TCRalphabeta/CD19-depleted stem cell transplant. This clonotype was obtained from a female patient under 10 years old who had a stem cell transplant for aplastic anemia, so the T cells may come from the graft donor. The chain recombines TRBV7-9 with TRBJ1-3, with a tentative D call TRBD1 (5 bases). In DNA form, the CDR3 reads TGTGCCAGCAGCGCTAGGGGTAACTCTGGAAACACCATATATTTT. Amino acid sequence: CASSARGNSGNTIYF.